Here is one T cell receptor (beta chain) with its context. This table comes from immunoSEQ multiplex PCR, and its TCRdb copy is limited to in-frame clones, with some not included. The sample includes 60,000 to 85,000 clones, about 74% seen only once; the top ten take just over 2.5%. The record originates from a study of blood T cell repertoires in COVID-19. Study-wide context: Sources were T cells, B-cell-depleted T cells, or PBMCs; the material itself was cDNA or gDNA.

Input material: peripheral blood. The source of this sequence is a human donor with acute or convalescent COVID-19. The donor label of this sample is uncertain.

CDR3: CASSHAGTGGGETEAFF. The CDR3 DNA reads as TGTGCCAGCAGCCACGCCGGGACAGGGGGCGGAGAGACTGAAGCTTTCTTT. V and J are TRBV4-2 and TRBJ1-1; TRBD1 agrees at 12 bases. V gave up 3 bases and J gave up 5 bases; unmatched junction bases: 10. In germline, CDR1 is LGHNA, CDR2 YNFKEQ. This CDR3 is 17 amino acids long.